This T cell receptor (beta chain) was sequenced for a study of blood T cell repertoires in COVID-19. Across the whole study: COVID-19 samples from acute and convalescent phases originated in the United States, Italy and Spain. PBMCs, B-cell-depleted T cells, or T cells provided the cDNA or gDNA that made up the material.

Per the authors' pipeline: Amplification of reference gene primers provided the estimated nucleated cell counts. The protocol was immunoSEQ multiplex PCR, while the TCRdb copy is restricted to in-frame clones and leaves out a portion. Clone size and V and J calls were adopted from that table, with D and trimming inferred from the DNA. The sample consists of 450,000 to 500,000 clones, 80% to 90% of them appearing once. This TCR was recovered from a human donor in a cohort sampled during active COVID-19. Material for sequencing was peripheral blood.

In nucleotides, the CDR3 is TGTGCCAGCAGCTTACGGGACAAGTCCACTGAAGCTTTCTTT. It is translated as CASSLRDKSTEAFF. This chain uses TRBV7-9 with TRBJ1-1; a possible D gene is TRBD1 (6 bases). Trimming removed 2 bases at V and 4 bases at J, with 11 bases between. Per germline, CDR1 SEHNR and CDR2 FQNEAQ (reference sequence). This CDR3 has 14 residues.